A single sample gave rise to the 21 T cell receptor beta chains below, sequenced in a study of shared clonotypes between healthy human individuals. Positive CCR7 selection of CD45RO-negative cells yielded the naive CD8 cells, and terminally differentiated effector memory CD45RA+ cells were excluded. The table came from immunoSEQ multiplex PCR; TCRdb's copy has only in-frame clones and leaves some out. The data contain around 1.9 million clones, just under 95% of them singletons. Specimen: naive CD8+ T cells from PBMCs. The receptors derive from a man aged 18 to 29 in good health. Some clones in this sample may be carry-over from other donors' samples.

The chain carries TRBV6-1 and TRBJ2-7; D is unclear. This CDR3 comprises 15 residues. Trimming removed 4 bases at V and 0 bases at J, with 13 bases between. CDR1 and CDR2 from the germline V gene are MNHNS and SASEGT. As DNA, the CDR3 is TGTGCCAGCAGTGCCATCCGGTCGGTCTCCTACGAGCAGTACTTC. Translated, it gives CASSAIRSVSYEQYF.

The V call is TRBV19, the J call TRBJ2-2; 10 nucleotides line up with TRBD2. The CDR3 sequence is 14 residues long. In germline, CDR1 is LNHDA, CDR2 SQIVND (reference sequence). The trim removed 5 bases at V and 4 bases at J, leaving 1 base unmatched. CDR3 bases: TGTGCCAGTAGTGGGACTAGCGTCACCGGGGAGCTGTTTTTT. It specifies CASSGTSVTGELFF.

The chain uses TRBV27 and TRBJ2-1; TRBD2 agrees at 11 bases. V dropped 6 bases and J dropped 9; count of bases not matched to a gene: 7. This CDR3 is 14 amino acids long. The germline CDR1 and CDR2 sequences are MNHEY and SMNVEV (reference sequence). CDR3 amino acids: CASSRIAGGSEQFF. CDR3 nucleotides: TGTGCCAGCAGCCGGATAGCGGGGGGGTCTGAGCAGTTCTTC.

The J gene is TRBJ2-1, the V gene TRBV6-5; 10 bases are shared with TRBD2. The germline V gene encodes CDR1 MNHEY and CDR2 SVGAGI. Unmatched junction bases numbered 11, after V lost 4 bases and J lost 8 bases. The CDR3 sequence is 16 residues long. The CDR3 loop reads CASSSTASGSFDEQFF. DNA of the CDR3: TGTGCCAGCAGTTCCACTGCTAGCGGGAGTTTCGATGAGCAGTTCTTC.

V and J are TRBV7-8 and TRBJ2-5, with D possibly called TRBD1 or TRBD2 (5 bases each). The better agreement between TRBJ2-7 and the DNA end casts doubt on the J call. CDR1 SGHVS and CDR2 FQNEAQ come from the germline V gene. The length of the CDR3 is 13 residues. As DNA, the CDR3 is TGTGCCAGCAGTCTGGGACCGGGATACGAGCAGTACTTC. Translating it yields CASSLGPGYEQYF.

The table lists this clone with a count of one. CDR3 loop: CASSQEVGGTGYTF. In DNA form, the CDR3 reads TGTGCCAGCAGCCAAGAAGTGGGAGGGACTGGCTACACCTTC. The J gene is TRBJ1-2, the V gene TRBV14; a weak D match, TRBD1 (5 bases). Germline-derived CDR1 and CDR2 are SGHDN and FVKESK. The CDR3 spans 14 residues. V lost 0 bases, J lost 7 bases, and 12 bases lay in between.

This clone was detected only a few times. The chain recombines TRBV14 with TRBJ2-1; D is undetermined. V was pared by 1 base and J by 8 bases, with 6 bases between. The CDR3 is 12 residues long. CDR1 is SGHDN, CDR2 FVKESK, per germline. The CDR3 region is CASSQVWHEQFF. The CDR3 nucleotides read TGTGCCAGCAGCCAAGTGTGGCATGAGCAGTTCTTC. The variable domain in full, completed from reference TRBV14 and TRBJ2-1, reads EAGVTQFPSHSVIEKGQTVTLRCDPISGHDNLYWYRRVMGKEIKFLLHFVKESKQDESGMPNNRFLAERTGGTYSTLKVQPAELEDSGVYFCASSQVWHEQFFGPGTRLTVL.

The gene calls are TRBV7-9 and TRBJ1-1; D not resolved. Between the trimmed V and J ends, which lost 5 bases and 2 bases, there was a span of 9 bases. Germline values: CDR1 SEHNR, CDR2 FQNEAQ (reference sequence). This CDR3 comprises 13 residues. CDR3 coding DNA: TGTGCCAGCAGCATTGGGCCCAACACTGAAGCTTTCTTT. It translates to CASSIGPNTEAFF.

This rearrangement joins TRBV4-1 to TRBJ2-7; 9 bases fit TRBD2. CDR3 length equals 17 residues. CDR1 is MGHRA and CDR2 is YSYEKL in the germline V gene. J gave up 2 bases and V 1 base, and 9 bases lay outside the gene matches. The CDR3, as DNA: TGCGCCAGCAGCCAAGCGGCTAGCGGGATCATACCCTACGAGCAGTACTTC. Translated: CASSQAASGIIPYEQYF.

Concerning this clone itself: The same CDR3 arises from other DNA sequences in this sample as well. The rearrangement uses TRBV25-1 and TRBJ1-1; TRBD1 matches at 7 bases. The length of the CDR3 is 13 residues. Unmatched junction bases numbered 3, after V lost 3 bases and J lost 5 bases. CDR1 and CDR2 from the germline V gene are MGHDK and SYGVNS. The DNA of the CDR3 is TGTGCCAGCAGTGACAGGGGGTGGACTGAAGCTTTCTTT. Translated: CASSDRGWTEAFF.

The J gene is TRBJ2-7, the V gene TRBV28, with 7 bases that match TRBD2. Trimming removed 6 bases from V and 2 bases from J; junction bases left unmatched: 7. CDR1 MDHEN and CDR2 SYDVKM come from the germline V gene. The CDR3 runs to 14 residues. CDR3 residues: CASSPRTRPYEQYF. The CDR3 DNA follows: TGTGCCAGCAGCCCCAGGACTAGACCCTACGAGCAGTACTTC.

A single count supports this clone. Within the sample, other DNA sequences also encode this same CDR3. This chain joins TRBV27 and TRBJ2-7, with TRBD1 as a possible D gene (6 bases). Germline CDR1 and CDR2: MNHEY and SMNVEV (reference sequence). This CDR3 contains 13 residues. V gave up 6 bases and J gave up 3 bases, with 12 bases separating them. The CDR3 region has the DNA TGTGCCAGCAGAGACAGGTTAAGCTACGAGCAGTACTTC. Residues: CASRDRLSYEQYF.

The chain is built from TRBV5-4 and TRBJ1-2; D may be TRBD1 (6 bases). Germline loops: CDR1 SGHNT, CDR2 YYREEE (reference sequence). Trimming removed 3 bases from V and 8 bases from J, with 17 bases in between. This CDR3 spans 14 amino acids. The CDR3 DNA sequence: TGTGCCAGCAGCTACAACAGGGTTCTAAGGGGCTACACCTTC. Its translation is CASSYNRVLRGYTF.

The gene calls are TRBV19 and TRBJ1-3, with a weak D call TRBD1 (5 bases). CDR1 is LNHDA, CDR2 SQIVND, per germline (reference sequence). Trimming pared 5 bases from V and 2 bases from J, leaving 7 bases between. There are 13 residues in the CDR3. CDR3 DNA sequence: TGTGCCAGTAGTGGGGGACCTGGAAACACCATATATTTT. Residues: CASSGGPGNTIYF.

The chain uses TRBV5-6 and TRBJ2-2; D ambiguous. V gave up 1 base and J gave up 0 bases, with 7 bases separating them. The CDR3 runs to 15 residues. CDR1 is SGHDT and CDR2 is YYEEEE in the germline V gene. The CDR3 protein is CASSLYTANTGELFF. CDR3 coding DNA: TGTGCCAGCAGCTTGTACACAGCGAACACCGGGGAGCTGTTTTTT.

The rearrangement links TRBV9 to TRBJ2-7, with TRBD2 identical over 8 bases. The CDR3 totals 15 residues. In germline, CDR1 is SGDLS, CDR2 YYNGEE. Trimming at V came to 2 bases and at J to 5 bases, leaving 9 bases not matched to a gene. The CDR3 is CASSVGAGGSDEQYF. In DNA, the CDR3 is TGTGCCAGCAGCGTCGGTGCGGGAGGTAGCGACGAGCAGTACTTC.

The chain combines TRBV28 with TRBJ1-5; D gene uncertain. Trimming removed 5 bases from V and 7 bases from J, with 12 bases in between. There are 13 residues in the CDR3. In germline, CDR1 is MDHEN, CDR2 SYDVKM. In DNA form, the CDR3 reads TGTGCCAGCAGTAGCATCCCCAACCAGCCCCAGCATTTT. It translates to CASSSIPNQPQHF.

This sequence joins TRBV9 and TRBJ2-5, with TRBD1 matching 7 bases. The CDR3 contains 16 residues. V lost 4 bases, J lost 2 bases, and 11 bases stayed unmatched. Germline assignment: CDR1 SGDLS and CDR2 YYNGEE. The CDR3 bases are TGTGCCAGCAGCAAAAGGGGGCGGACCCTACAAGAGACCCAGTACTTC. It translates to CASSKRGRTLQETQYF.

The rearrangement uses TRBV7-9 and TRBJ1-4, with no clear D. Germline-derived CDR1 and CDR2 are SEHNR and FQNEAQ (reference sequence). This CDR3 contains 14 residues. Trimming took 4 bases from V and 10 from J, leaving 16 bases between them. In DNA form, the CDR3 reads TGTGCCAGCAGCTCAACAGTATTCGCGACAAAACTGTTTTTT. Amino acids: CASSSTVFATKLFF.

This rearrangement joins TRBV28 to TRBJ2-2; 7 bases line up with TRBD1. Germline V gene data show CDR1 as MDHEN and CDR2 as SYDVKM. This CDR3 region has 14 residues. Unmatched junction bases numbered 1, after V lost 6 bases and J lost 0 bases. CDR3: CASRGTANTGELFF. The CDR3, as DNA: TGTGCCAGCAGGGGGACAGCGAACACCGGGGAGCTGTTTTTT.

The rearrangement uses TRBV9 and TRBJ2-3; 7 bases are shared with TRBD2. V shed 4 bases and J 2 bases; nucleotides not matched to a gene: 7. CDR3 length: 15 amino acids. CDR1 is SGDLS and CDR2 is YYNGEE in the germline V gene. CDR3 sequence (DNA): TGTGCCAGCAGCTCAGGGACTATCCTCACAGATACGCAGTATTTT. This gives the protein CASSSGTILTDTQYF.